Sequencing of this T cell receptor beta chain was carried out in a study of human T cells and chemical hapten exposure. This clonotype was counted at least ten times. Unique molecular identifiers were affixed to discrete cDNA molecules within the library. A single record per CDR3 protein comes from TCRdb applying MiXCR to the RACE reads. The table includes around 80,000 distinct CDR3 sequences, about 9% detected once. Noted time point: healthy volunteer bleed at 6 weeks. Unseparated into fractions, whole blood served as the source from which total RNA was extracted. V dropped 0 bases and J dropped 14 bases, with 20 bases sitting between them. From germline, CDR1 is LNHNV and CDR2 YYDKDF (reference sequence). The CDR3 runs to 16 residues.

The sequenced sample consisted of whole blood. This sequence was found in a male donor in good health. Some clones in this sample may be carry-over from other donors' samples. This sequence joins TRBV15 and TRBJ1-6; weak D call: TRBD1 (6 bases). CDR3 DNA: TGTGCCACCAGCAGAGATCAAGGGACAAGGGCCGGGTCCCTCCACTTT. Protein sequence: CATSRDQGTRAGSLHF. The variable domain in full, with the rest retrieved from reference TRBV15 and TRBJ1-6, is DAMVIQNPRYQVTQFGKPVTLSCSQTLNHNVMYWYQQKSSQAPKLLFHYYDKDFNNEADTPDNFQSRRPNTSFCFLDIRSPGLGDTAMYLCATSRDQGTRAGSLHFGNGTRLTVT.